Sequencing of this TCR beta chain was carried out in a study of beta chain features in type 1 diabetes. A word on this clone: The antigen is not known. The sample has other DNA sequences that encode this CDR3 too.

Every bit of the isolated RNA underwent reverse transcription, so sequencing read expressed TCRB transcripts. The repertoire was sequenced with immunoSEQ multiplex PCR; TCRdb's copy has only in-frame clones and lacks some. The sample has under 450,000 clones; over 11% are singletons. Cell sorting via CD45RO/CCR7/CD25/CD127/CD95/CD27 was performed to obtain CD4+ naive, central memory, regulatory and stem cell-like memory cells. Study conclusions and caveats: VDJ junctions in type 1 diabetes patients carried more deletions and fewer insertions.

Sequencing was performed on naive CD4+ T cells from blood. This clonotype originated in a man aged 25-45 years in good health.

CDR3 sequence (DNA): TGCGCCAGCAGCCAACCGAGGGGTGAGCAGTTCTTC. Its translation: CASSQPRGEQFF. The J gene is TRBJ2-1, the V gene TRBV4-1; D may be TRBD1 or TRBD2 (5 bases each). This CDR3 has 12 amino acids. V was trimmed by 2 bases and J by 9 bases, leaving 8 bases between them. Germline V gene data show CDR1 as MGHRA and CDR2 as YSYEKL.